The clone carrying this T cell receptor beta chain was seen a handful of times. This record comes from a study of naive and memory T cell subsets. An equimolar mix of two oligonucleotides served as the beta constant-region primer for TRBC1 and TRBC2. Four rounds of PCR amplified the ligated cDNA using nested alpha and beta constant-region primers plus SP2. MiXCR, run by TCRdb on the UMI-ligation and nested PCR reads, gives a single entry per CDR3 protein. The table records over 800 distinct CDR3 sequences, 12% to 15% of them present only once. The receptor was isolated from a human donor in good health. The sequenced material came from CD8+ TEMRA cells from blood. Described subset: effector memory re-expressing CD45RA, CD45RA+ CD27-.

CDR3 DNA sequence: TGTGCTAGTGGTTTGGCCCTATCAGGGTACGGGGGGTCCTACGAGCAGTACTTC. Amino acids: CASGLALSGYGGSYEQYF. The V call is TRBV12-5, the J call TRBJ2-7; 7 bases are shared with TRBD2. The germline CDR1 and CDR2 sequences are LGHNT and FRNRAP. J was trimmed by 1 base and V by 1 base; bases with no gene match: 13. The CDR3 is 18 amino acids.